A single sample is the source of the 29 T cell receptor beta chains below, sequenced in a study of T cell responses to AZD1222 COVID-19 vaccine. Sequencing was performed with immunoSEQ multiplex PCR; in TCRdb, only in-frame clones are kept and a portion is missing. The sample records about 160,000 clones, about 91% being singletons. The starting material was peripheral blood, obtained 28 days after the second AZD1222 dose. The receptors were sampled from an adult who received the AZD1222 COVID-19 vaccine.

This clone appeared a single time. CDR3 nucleotides: TGCGCCAGCAGCTCGACAGTCACTAATGAAAAACTGTTTTTT. Protein: CASSSTVTNEKLFF. The chain joins TRBV5-1 to TRBJ1-4, with D perhaps TRBD1 (5 bases). V was trimmed by 3 bases and J by 2 bases, leaving 8 bases between them. The CDR3 length is 14 residues. CDR1 and CDR2 from the germline V gene are SGHRS and YFSETQ.

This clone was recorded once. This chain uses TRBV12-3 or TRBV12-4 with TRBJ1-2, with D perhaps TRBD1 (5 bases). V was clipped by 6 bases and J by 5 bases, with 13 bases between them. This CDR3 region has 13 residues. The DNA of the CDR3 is TGTGCCAGCAGCGGGGCGGCGGGATATGGCTACACCTTC. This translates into CASSGAAGYGYTF.

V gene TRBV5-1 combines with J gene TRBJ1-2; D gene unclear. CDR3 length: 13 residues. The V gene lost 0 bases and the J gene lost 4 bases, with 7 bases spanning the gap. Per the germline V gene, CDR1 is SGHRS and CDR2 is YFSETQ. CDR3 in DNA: TGCGCCAGCAGCTTGGGGAAGGGCTATGGCTACACCTTC. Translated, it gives CASSLGKGYGYTF.

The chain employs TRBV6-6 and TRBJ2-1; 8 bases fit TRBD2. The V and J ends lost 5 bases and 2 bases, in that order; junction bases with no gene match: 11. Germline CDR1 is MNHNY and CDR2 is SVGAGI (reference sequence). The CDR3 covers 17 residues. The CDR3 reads CASSPRSGGGPYNEQFF. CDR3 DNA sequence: TGTGCCAGCAGTCCACGGTCGGGCGGGGGGCCCTACAATGAGCAGTTCTTC.

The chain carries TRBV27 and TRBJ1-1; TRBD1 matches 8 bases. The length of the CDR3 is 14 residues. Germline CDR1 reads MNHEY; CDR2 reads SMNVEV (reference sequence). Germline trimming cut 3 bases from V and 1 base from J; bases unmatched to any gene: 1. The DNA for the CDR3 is TGTGCCAGCAGTTTGGGACAGGCGAACACTGAAGCTTTCTTT. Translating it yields CASSLGQANTEAFF.

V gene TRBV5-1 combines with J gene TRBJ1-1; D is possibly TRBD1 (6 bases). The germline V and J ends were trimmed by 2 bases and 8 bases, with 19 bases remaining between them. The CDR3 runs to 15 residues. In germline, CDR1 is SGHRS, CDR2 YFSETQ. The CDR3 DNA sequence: TGCGCCAGCAGCTTCACAGGCTCGGGGGGCGCCGAAGCTTTCTTT. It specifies CASSFTGSGGAEAFF.

CDR3 residues: CASSIWDRRDEQYF. Here the CDR3 DNA reads TGTGCCAGTAGTATATGGGACAGGAGGGACGAGCAGTACTTC. The chain joins TRBV19 to TRBJ2-7, with 8 positions matching TRBD1. CDR1 is LNHDA and CDR2 is SQIVND in the germline V gene (reference sequence). The junction had 5 bases not matched to a gene; V was cut back by 2 bases and J by 5 bases. The CDR3 spans 14 residues.

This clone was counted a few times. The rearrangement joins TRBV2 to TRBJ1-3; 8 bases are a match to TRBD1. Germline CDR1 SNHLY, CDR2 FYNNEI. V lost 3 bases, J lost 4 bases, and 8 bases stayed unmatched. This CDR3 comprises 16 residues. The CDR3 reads CASSDRDRSLGNTIYF. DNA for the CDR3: TGTGCCAGCAGTGACCGGGACAGGTCCTTAGGAAACACCATATATTTT.

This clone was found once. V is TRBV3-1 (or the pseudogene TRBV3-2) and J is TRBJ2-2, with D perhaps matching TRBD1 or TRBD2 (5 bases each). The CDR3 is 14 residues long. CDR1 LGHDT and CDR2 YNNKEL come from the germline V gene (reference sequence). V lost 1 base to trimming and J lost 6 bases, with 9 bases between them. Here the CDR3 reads CASSQATGPGELFF. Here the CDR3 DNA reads TGTGCCAGCAGCCAAGCCACGGGGCCCGGGGAGCTGTTTTTT.

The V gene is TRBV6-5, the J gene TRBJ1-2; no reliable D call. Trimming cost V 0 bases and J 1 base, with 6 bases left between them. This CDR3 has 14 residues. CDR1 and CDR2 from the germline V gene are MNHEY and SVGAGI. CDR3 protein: CASSYSRFNYGYTF. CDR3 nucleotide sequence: TGTGCCAGCAGTTACTCCAGATTTAACTATGGCTACACCTTC.

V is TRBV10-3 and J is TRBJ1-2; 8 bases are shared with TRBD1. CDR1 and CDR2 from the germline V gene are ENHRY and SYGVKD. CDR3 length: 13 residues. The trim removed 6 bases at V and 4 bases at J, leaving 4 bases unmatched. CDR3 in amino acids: CAIRDDRGYGYTF. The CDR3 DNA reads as TGTGCCATCAGGGACGACAGGGGCTATGGCTACACCTTC.

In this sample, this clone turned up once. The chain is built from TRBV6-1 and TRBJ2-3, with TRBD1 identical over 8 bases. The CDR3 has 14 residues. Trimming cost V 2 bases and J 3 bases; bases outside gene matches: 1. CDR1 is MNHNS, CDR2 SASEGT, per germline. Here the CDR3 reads CASSEQGATDTQYF. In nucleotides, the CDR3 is TGTGCCAGCAGTGAACAGGGGGCAACAGATACGCAGTATTTT.

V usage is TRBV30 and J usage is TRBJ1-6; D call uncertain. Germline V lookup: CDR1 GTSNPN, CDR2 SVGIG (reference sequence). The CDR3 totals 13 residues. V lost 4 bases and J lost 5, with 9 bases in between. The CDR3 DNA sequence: TGTGCCTGGACCCGCACAAATAATTCACCCCTCCACTTT. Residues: CAWTRTNNSPLHF.

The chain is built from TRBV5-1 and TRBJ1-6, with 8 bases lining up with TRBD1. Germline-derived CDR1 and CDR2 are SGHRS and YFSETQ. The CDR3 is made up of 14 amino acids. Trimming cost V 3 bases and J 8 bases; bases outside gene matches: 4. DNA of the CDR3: TGCGCCAGCAGCTCCCGACAGGGGTATTCACCCCTCCACTTT. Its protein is CASSSRQGYSPLHF.

CDR3 DNA: TGTGCCAGCAGCTTAGGGCCCCCGGGACAGGGGGATTATGGCTACACCTTC. Translated: CASSLGPPGQGDYGYTF. The gene calls are TRBV7-8 and TRBJ1-2; the match to TRBD1 covers 11 bases. The CDR3 is 17 amino acids. Germline-derived CDR1 and CDR2 are SGHVS and FQNEAQ. With V trimmed by 1 base and J by 5 bases, 9 bases remained unmatched.

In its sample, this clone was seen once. CDR3: CASSSLWGASFSGANVLTF. CDR3 DNA sequence: TGTGCCAGCAGCTCCCTATGGGGGGCGTCATTTTCTGGGGCCAACGTCCTGACTTTC. The chain is built from TRBV11-2 and TRBJ2-6, with D possibly called TRBD1 or TRBD2 (6 bases each). The germline CDR1 and CDR2 sequences are SGHAT and FQNNGV. The CDR3 has 19 amino acids. The ends were cut back, 4 bases at V and 1 base at J, with 20 bases in the middle.

As DNA, the CDR3 is TGCGCCAGCAGCTTTTTCGGCAGCGACACCGGGGAGCTGTTTTTT. This sequence encodes CASSFFGSDTGELFF. The V call is TRBV5-1, the J call TRBJ2-2; D remains unclear. This CDR3 is 15 amino acids long. The germline CDR1 and CDR2 sequences are SGHRS and YFSETQ. V was pared by 2 bases and J by 3 bases, with 11 bases between.

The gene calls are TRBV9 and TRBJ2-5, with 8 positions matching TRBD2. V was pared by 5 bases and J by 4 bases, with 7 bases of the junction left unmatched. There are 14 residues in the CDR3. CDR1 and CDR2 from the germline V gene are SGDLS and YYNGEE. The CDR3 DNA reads TGTGCCAGCAGTGCCGGACTAGCCGCAGAGACCCAGTACTTC. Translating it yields CASSAGLAAETQYF.

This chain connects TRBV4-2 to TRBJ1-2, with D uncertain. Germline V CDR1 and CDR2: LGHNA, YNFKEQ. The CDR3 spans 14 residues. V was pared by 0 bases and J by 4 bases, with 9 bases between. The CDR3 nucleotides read TGTGCCAGCAGCCAAGACGGCACCTTCTATGGCTACACCTTC. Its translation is CASSQDGTFYGYTF.

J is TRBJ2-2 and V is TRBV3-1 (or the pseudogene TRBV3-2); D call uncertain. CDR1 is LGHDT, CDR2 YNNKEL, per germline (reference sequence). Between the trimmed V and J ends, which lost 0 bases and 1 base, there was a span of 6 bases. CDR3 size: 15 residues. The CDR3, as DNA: TGTGCCAGCAGCCAAGAGACGGGGAACACCGGGGAGCTGTTTTTT. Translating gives CASSQETGNTGELFF.

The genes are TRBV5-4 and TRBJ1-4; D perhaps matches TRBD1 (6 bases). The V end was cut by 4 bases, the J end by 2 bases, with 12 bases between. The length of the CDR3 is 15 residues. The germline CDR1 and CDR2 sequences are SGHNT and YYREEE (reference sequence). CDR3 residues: CASSMGGGTNEKLFF. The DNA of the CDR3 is TGTGCCAGCAGCATGGGAGGGGGGACTAATGAAAAACTGTTTTTT.

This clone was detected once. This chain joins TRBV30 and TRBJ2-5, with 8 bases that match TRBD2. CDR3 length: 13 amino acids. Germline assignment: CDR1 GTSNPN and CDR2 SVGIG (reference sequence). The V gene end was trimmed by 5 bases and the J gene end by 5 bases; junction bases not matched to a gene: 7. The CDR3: CAWSSGGRETQYF. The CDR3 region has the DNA TGTGCCTGGTCTTCGGGGGGGCGTGAGACCCAGTACTTC.

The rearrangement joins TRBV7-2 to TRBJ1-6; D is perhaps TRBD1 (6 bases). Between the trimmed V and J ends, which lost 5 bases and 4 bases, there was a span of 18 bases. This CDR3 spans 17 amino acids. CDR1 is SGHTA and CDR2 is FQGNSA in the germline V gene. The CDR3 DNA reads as TGTGCCAGCAGCCTGCTACACAGGGTGGGGTATAATTCACCCCTCCACTTT. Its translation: CASSLLHRVGYNSPLHF.

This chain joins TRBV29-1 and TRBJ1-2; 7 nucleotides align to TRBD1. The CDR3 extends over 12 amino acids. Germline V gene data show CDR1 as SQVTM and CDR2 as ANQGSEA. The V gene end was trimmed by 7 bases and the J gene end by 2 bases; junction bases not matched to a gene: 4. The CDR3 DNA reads TGCAGCGCAGAACAGGGGAACTATGGCTACACCTTC. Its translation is CSAEQGNYGYTF.

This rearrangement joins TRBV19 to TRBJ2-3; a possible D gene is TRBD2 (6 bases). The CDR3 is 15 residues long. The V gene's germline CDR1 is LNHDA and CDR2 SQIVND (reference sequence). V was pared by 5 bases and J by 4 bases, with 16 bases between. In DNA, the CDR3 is TGTGCCAGTAGTTGGAGGCGGGGATTGTCAGATACGCAGTATTTT. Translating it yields CASSWRRGLSDTQYF.

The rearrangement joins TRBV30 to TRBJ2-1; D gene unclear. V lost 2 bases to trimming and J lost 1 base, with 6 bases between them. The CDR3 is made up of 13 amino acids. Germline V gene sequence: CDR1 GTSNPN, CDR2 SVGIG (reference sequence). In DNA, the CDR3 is TGTGCCTGGAGTTTGGGATCCTACAATGAGCAGTTCTTC. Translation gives CAWSLGSYNEQFF.

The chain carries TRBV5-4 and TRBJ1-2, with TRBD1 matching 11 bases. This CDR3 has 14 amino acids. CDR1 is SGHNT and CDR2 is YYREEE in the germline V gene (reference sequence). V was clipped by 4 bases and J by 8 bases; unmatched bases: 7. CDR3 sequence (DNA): TGTGCCAGCAGCGTTGGACAGGGGGCAAAGGGCTACACCTTC. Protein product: CASSVGQGAKGYTF.

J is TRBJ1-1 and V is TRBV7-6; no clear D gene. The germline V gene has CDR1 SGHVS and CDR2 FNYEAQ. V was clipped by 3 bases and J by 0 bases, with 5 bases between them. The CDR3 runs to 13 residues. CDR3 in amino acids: CASSLRLNTEAFF. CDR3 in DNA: TGTGCCAGCAGCTTGAGATTGAACACTGAAGCTTTCTTT.

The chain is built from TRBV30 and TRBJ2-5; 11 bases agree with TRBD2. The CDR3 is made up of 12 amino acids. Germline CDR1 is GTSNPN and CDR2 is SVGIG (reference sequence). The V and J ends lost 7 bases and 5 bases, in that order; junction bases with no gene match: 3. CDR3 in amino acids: CAFSGGAETQYF. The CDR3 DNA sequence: TGTGCCTTTAGCGGGGGGGCCGAGACCCAGTACTTC. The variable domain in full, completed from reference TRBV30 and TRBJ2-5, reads SQTIHQWPATLVQPVGSPLSLECTVEGTSNPNLYWYRQAAGRGLQLLFYSVGIGQISSEVPQNLSASRPQDRQFILSSKKLLLSDSGFYLCAFSGGAETQYFGPGTRLLVL.